This TCR beta chain comes out of a study of CD8 T cells in ankylosing spondylitis. Preparation of TCR beta libraries was done by quantitative 5'-RACE with molecular barcodes. One entry per CDR3 protein, called by TCRdb with MiXCR from the 5' RACE reads. The sample contains roughly 90,000 distinct CDR3 sequences, about 8.3% of which appear only once. CDR3 length: 12 residues. This clonotype was seen ten or more times. Its antigen is not known. Points from the study as a whole: Earlier literature documents some of the motif variants in reactive arthritis synovial fluid and blood. Within matched ankylosing spondylitis synovial fluid, disease-linked clones were reportedly significantly enriched. What appeared characteristic of ankylosing spondylitis blood was a TCR beta motif of fewer than ten highly homologous variants. Disease-linked clones displayed a CD8+ phenotype and appeared relatively rarely in peripheral blood.

This chain links TRBV12-3 or TRBV12-4 with TRBJ1-2; D is perhaps TRBD1 (6 bases). The clonotype comes from a male donor with ankylosing spondylitis. The specimen sequenced was blood, either unsorted or a sorted T cell fraction (not recorded which). CDR3 protein: CALGQPDYGYTF. The CDR3 region has the DNA TGTGCTCTAGGACAGCCCGACTATGGCTACACCTTC.